This T cell receptor (beta chain) originates from a study of neurological immune-mediated disorders. TCRdb called the 5' RACE reads again in MiXCR, with one record for every CDR3 protein. Of tens of thousands of distinct CDR3 sequences detected, around an eighth appear once; the ten largest clones hold roughly 2.2%. The CDR3 is made up of 15 amino acids. V gave up 7 bases and J gave up 7 bases; unmatched junction bases: 15. Germline V lookup: CDR1 MNHEY, CDR2 SVGAGI. The sample holds many counts of this clonotype. Time point: longitudinal time-point 2. This rearrangement joins TRBV6-5 to TRBJ2-7; 8 bases are a match to TRBD2. The receptor was derived from a woman aged 40 to 55 in good health. The specimen was PBMCs. In nucleotides, the CDR3 is TGTGCCAGCAACCGACGGAGCGGGAGTGCATGGGAGCAGTACTTC. Its translation is CASNRRSGSAWEQYF.